The clone carrying this TCR beta chain showed up many times. Trimming cost V 3 bases and J 4 bases, with 6 bases left between them. Germline-derived CDR1 and CDR2 are SQVTM and ANQGSEA. The CDR3 contains 11 residues. The data belong to a study of patients and donors after allogeneic stem cell transplantation. TCRdb called the RT-PCR reads again in MiXCR, with one record for every CDR3 protein. The data contain roughly 960,000 distinct CDR3 sequences, more than 15% of them seen just once; the ten biggest clones take up 5.5% to 6.5%. The receptor was derived from a human donor who was either an allogeneic HSCT recipient or a stem cell or donor lymphocyte infusion donor (not recorded which). It is not recorded whose cells these are; they may come from a transplant donor. Material for sequencing was blood, either unsorted or a sorted T cell fraction (not recorded which). The rearrangement joins TRBV29-1 to TRBJ1-2; the D is unclear. The CDR3 here is CSVDTGYGYTF. CDR3 DNA sequence: TGCAGCGTTGATACCGGCTATGGCTACACCTTC.